A single sample is the source of the 15 T cell receptor beta chains below, sequenced in a study of blood T cell repertoires in COVID-19. Generated by immunoSEQ multiplex PCR, the TCRdb table keeps only in-frame clones and is missing some. Among under 150,000 clones, around 81% were seen once, and the ten largest hold 9.5% to 10%. Input material: peripheral blood. The receptors were sampled from a man in his forties with active or convalescent COVID-19.

The chain recombines TRBV11-1 with TRBJ1-1; TRBD1 agrees at 7 bases. The CDR3 is 13 residues long. The J segment lost 6 bases and the V segment lost 6 bases, leaving 7 bases of the junction unmatched. Per the germline V gene, CDR1 is SGHAT and CDR2 is FQDESV (reference sequence). CDR3 nucleotides: TGTGCCAGCAGAACTACAGGGGACGCTGAAGCTTTCTTT. It specifies CASRTTGDAEAFF.

The rearrangement joins TRBV7-9 to TRBJ1-6; D is unresolved. Trimming stripped 4 bases from V and 9 bases from J, with 13 bases between. CDR3 length: 14 residues. Looked up from germline, CDR1 is SEHNR and CDR2 is FQNEAQ (reference sequence). CDR3 in amino acids: CASSSAGSASPLHF. CDR3 coding DNA: TGTGCCAGCAGCTCGGCGGGGTCAGCTTCACCCCTCCACTTT.

The chain links TRBV9 to TRBJ2-1, with D hard to call. Germline assignment: CDR1 SGDLS and CDR2 YYNGEE. V was trimmed by 4 bases and J by 9 bases, leaving 14 bases between them. This CDR3 is 13 amino acids long. The CDR3 region is CASSPLSRSEQFF. CDR3 in DNA: TGTGCCAGCAGCCCCCTTTCGAGGTCTGAGCAGTTCTTC.

V is TRBV6-5 and J is TRBJ1-4, with D possibly being TRBD1 (5 bases). The CDR3 sequence is 15 residues long. The V end lost 2 bases, the J end lost 6 bases, and 13 bases lay between the germline ends. The germline V gene encodes CDR1 MNHEY and CDR2 SVGAGI. The CDR3 bases are TGTGCCAGCAGTTACGGTCAGGGCATATATGAAAAACTGTTTTTT. Amino acid sequence: CASSYGQGIYEKLFF.

This clone appeared many times. J is TRBJ1-6 and V is TRBV7-9; possibly TRBD1 for D (6 bases). The CDR3 sequence is 18 residues long. The ends were cut back, 2 bases at V and 4 bases at J, with 18 bases in the middle. CDR1 SEHNR and CDR2 FQNEAQ come from the germline V gene (reference sequence). The CDR3 sequence: CASSLIRIRGAYNSPLHF. The DNA for the CDR3 is TGTGCCAGCAGCTTAATTCGTATTCGGGGGGCATATAATTCACCCCTCCACTTT.

This rearrangement joins TRBV3-1 (or the pseudogene TRBV3-2) to TRBJ2-5; 7 bases agree with TRBD1. Germline values: CDR1 LGHDT, CDR2 YNNKEL (reference sequence). The length of the CDR3 is 15 residues. V lost 1 base and J lost 1; bases outside the gene matches: 3. DNA of the CDR3: TGTGCCAGCAGCCAAGGAGGGGGCCCCCAAGAGACCCAGTACTTC. Translating gives CASSQGGGPQETQYF.

As concerns this clone: One junction end does not reproduce the germline sequence, and a read error may be involved. V is TRBV5-1 and J is TRBJ2-1; 9 bases are a match to TRBD2. The CDR3 is made up of 15 amino acids. Germline V gives CDR1 SGHRS, CDR2 YFSETQ. CDR3 residues: CASSPVEGRGLARIF. The DNA of the CDR3 is TGCGCCAGCAGCCCGGTGGAGGGCCGGGGACTAGCCAGGATCTTC.

This clone was recorded a few times. This sequence joins TRBV12-5 and TRBJ1-1, with D possibly TRBD1 on 6 matching bases. CDR1 is LGHNT, CDR2 FRNRAP, per germline. The CDR3 sequence is 12 residues long. V gave up 6 bases and J gave up 8 bases, with 13 bases separating them. The DNA of the CDR3 is TGTGCTAGTGGATACCTACAGGGAGAAGCTTTCTTT. It is translated as CASGYLQGEAFF.

The J gene is TRBJ1-1, the V gene TRBV19; the match to TRBD1 covers 9 bases. The CDR3 is 18 amino acids. CDR1 and CDR2 from the germline V gene are LNHDA and SQIVND (reference sequence). Trimming took 3 bases from V and 1 from J; bases not matched to a gene: 12. CDR3 in amino acids: CASSMPNRGRNKNTEAFF. The CDR3 nucleotides are TGTGCCAGTAGTATGCCTAACAGGGGGCGAAATAAGAACACTGAAGCTTTCTTT.

The V gene is TRBV11-2, the J gene TRBJ2-1, with D possibly TRBD1 on 5 matching bases. Germline CDR1 reads SGHAT; CDR2 reads FQNNGV. This CDR3 comprises 13 residues. Trimming stripped 0 bases from V and 10 bases from J, with 10 bases between. Written as DNA, the CDR3 is TGTGCCAGCAGCTTAGAGCAGGGTCGGGAGCAGTTCTTC. Its translation: CASSLEQGREQFF.

The chain is built from TRBV5-1 and TRBJ2-2; 7 nucleotides align to TRBD1. CDR3 length: 15 amino acids. Per the germline V gene, CDR1 is SGHRS and CDR2 is YFSETQ. V was pared by 4 bases and J by 0 bases, with 3 bases of the junction left unmatched. The CDR3 DNA is TGCGCCAGCAGCACGGGACAGTCGAACACCGGGGAGCTGTTTTTT. It codes for CASSTGQSNTGELFF.

The V and J genes are TRBV27 and TRBJ1-2; possibly TRBD1 for D (6 bases). CDR1 is MNHEY and CDR2 is SMNVEV in the germline V gene (reference sequence). Trimming took off 5 bases at V and 5 bases at J, with 12 bases between the two ends. CDR3 length: 13 residues. This CDR3 is CASSPQGQYGYTF. DNA for the CDR3: TGTGCCAGCAGTCCTCAAGGACAGTATGGCTACACCTTC.

The chain employs TRBV7-7 and TRBJ2-2; 7 nucleotides agree with TRBD1. Germline-derived CDR1 and CDR2 are SSHAT and FNYEAQ (reference sequence). V lost 5 bases and J lost 4; bases outside the gene matches: 7. This CDR3 contains 15 residues. CDR3 bases: TGTGCCAGCAGCCTACAGGGGTCTGGCACCGGGGAGCTGTTTTTT. Its translation is CASSLQGSGTGELFF.

The chain is built from TRBV13 and TRBJ2-4; TRBD1 matches 10 bases. CDR1 is PRHDT and CDR2 is FYEKMQ in the germline V gene (reference sequence). V lost 6 bases, J lost 8 bases, and 10 bases stayed unmatched. This CDR3 spans 15 amino acids. The CDR3 bases are TGTGCCAGCAGTCAGTCGGGACAGGGGTCGTACATTCAGTACTTC. Residues: CASSQSGQGSYIQYF.

The V call is TRBV18, the J call TRBJ1-2, with TRBD1 as a possible D gene (6 bases). CDR1 and CDR2 (germline): KGHSH, LQKENI. Trimming removed 2 bases at V and 4 bases at J, with 14 bases between. The CDR3 covers 15 residues. In DNA form, the CDR3 reads TGTGCCAGCTCACCATCGGCAGGGGAGGGCTATGGCTACACCTTC. Translation: CASSPSAGEGYGYTF.